This TCR beta chain was sequenced during a study of response to subunit inactivated influenza vaccine listed by TCRdb under 2018. For the study in its entirety: To follow how T cells responded to a trivalent subunit inactivated influenza vaccine, the researchers relied on deep quantitative profiling of the T cell receptor repertoire. What the authors observed across the whole study: According to the authors, only a limited number of new T cells may be recruited by each seasonal influenza vaccination.

The library was made by RT-PCR. Data came from an Illumina HiSeq 2500. Using fastp trimming at Q25 and MiXCR clonotype assembly, TCRdb reanalyzed the public sequencing data and kept in-frame beta chains. Rows with a matching CDR3 protein are joined into one entry that keeps the most common DNA and genes. The sample table contains 530,000 or so distinct CDR3 sequences; only one count was recorded for about an eighth of them. About 9.4% of the sample rests with the top ten. The junction shows trimming of 3 bases on V and 7 bases on J, and the gene matches do not reach 9 bases of it. Inclusive of the bounding cysteine and phenylalanine, the CDR3 is 15 residues long. Only CDR3 DNA remains: 45 bases, in frame from the first base. Reading the germline V gene gives CDR1 SNHLY and CDR2 FYNNEI. There are a few counts of this clonotype. It lacks a known antigen. Base qualities were left out, and no much larger clone turns up one base away.

Recombination connected TRBV2 to TRBJ1-5, and 7 junctional nucleotides match TRBD1. The sample in question was PBMCs from blood, obtained on the day of vaccination. The receptor was isolated from a man aged 50 to 59 who received an inactivated influenza vaccine. Donor details come from another sample of the same person, matched by shared clones. CDR3 reads: CASSDDREMGQPQHF. In nucleotide form, the sequence is TGTGCCAGCAGTGACGACAGGGAGATGGGGCAGCCCCAGCATTTT.